This record covers a single T cell receptor (beta chain). The junction departs from the called germline gene at one end, perhaps through a read error. This entry comes from a study of blood T cell repertoires in COVID-19. About the study: Samples of COVID-19 (acute and convalescent) were obtained from the United States, Italy and Spain. In each case, the material was cDNA or gDNA derived from T cells, B-cell-depleted T cells, or PBMCs.

Authors' methods: Amplification of reference gene primers was used by the study to estimate nucleated cell counts. The repertoire was sequenced with immunoSEQ multiplex PCR; TCRdb's copy has only in-frame clones and lacks some. The V and J calls and clone size come from that table; D and trimming were worked out from the DNA. The data contain under 95,000 clones, around 83% of them seen just once; the ten biggest clones take up more than 2%. The CDR3 is 14 residues long. The germline V gene encodes CDR1 SGHNT and CDR2 YENEEA. This TCR derives from a woman in her seventies with acute or convalescent COVID-19. The sample was peripheral blood. The V gene is TRBV11-3, the J gene TRBJ2-5, with TRBD2 matching 8 bases. For the CDR3, the DNA is TGTGCCAGCAGCATAGACGGGGGGGGCGAGACCCAGTACTTC. It translates to CASSIDGGGETQYF.